This T cell receptor (beta chain) was captured in a study of T-cell reconstitution after alpha-beta-depleted transplantation in children (dated by TCRdb to 2016 to 2017). Regarding the study in general: The study quantitatively tracked T-cell immune reconstitution after TCRalphabeta/CD19-depleted allogeneic hematopoietic cell transplantation in children using TCR repertoire profiling.

This clonotype showed up many times. No cognate antigen has been identified for it. Base qualities are not recorded, but no much larger clone differs from it by a single base. Receptors were amplified or captured by PCR. Sequencer: Illumina HiSeq 2500. Molecular barcoding was employed in the preparation of TCR libraries, with unique molecular identifiers being used to normalize TCRbeta repertoire quantification. TCRdb reran the public reads through fastp at Q25 and MiXCR, keeping productive beta chains. Under each unique CDR3 protein, matching rows form one entry showing the most common genes and DNA. In all, the sample holds around 250,000 distinct CDR3 sequences, and less than 9% of those were seen once. Roughly 5.8% of the sample lies in the top ten. Between the V and J ends, shortened by 0 bases and 0 bases respectively, the junction contains 8 bases. Its CDR3 holds 15 amino acids, cysteine through phenylalanine. Left in the record is the CDR3 DNA by itself, 45 bases read in frame from the first base. CDR1 and CDR2 are drawn from the germline V gene (reference sequence): SEHNR, FQNEAQ.

Summary of the overall study and its limitations: Over subsequent months, a decline in hyperexpanded clone frequencies was noted, and after one year, T-cell counts and TCRbeta diversity were mostly ascribed to newly produced T cells. The apparently early alphabetaT-cell count recovery about two months after transplant was reportedly dependent on only several hundred rapidly expanded clones derived from non-depleted graft cells. In some patients, high TCRbeta diversity at day 60 was attributed to recipient T cells and intrathymic progenitors that had survived conditioning.

Read against the paper, the sample's treatment or condition label means: allogeneic hematopoietic cell transplantation with graft depleted of TCRalphabeta T cells and CD19 B cells. Transplant recipients were children who received TCRalphabeta/CD19-depleted allogeneic hematopoietic cell grafts. The TCR sequence derives from a male patient younger than 18 who had a stem cell transplant for acute lymphoblastic leukemia, so the T cells may come from the graft donor. The sample consisted of PBMCs, mostly from graft donor cells, taken 180 days after TCRalphabeta/CD19-depleted stem cell transplant. The rearrangement combines TRBV7-9 with TRBJ1-1, with no D gene named confidently. This receptor carries the CDR3 CASSLATGMNTEAFF. The DNA is TGTGCCAGCAGCTTAGCAACTGGGATGAACACTGAAGCTTTCTTT.